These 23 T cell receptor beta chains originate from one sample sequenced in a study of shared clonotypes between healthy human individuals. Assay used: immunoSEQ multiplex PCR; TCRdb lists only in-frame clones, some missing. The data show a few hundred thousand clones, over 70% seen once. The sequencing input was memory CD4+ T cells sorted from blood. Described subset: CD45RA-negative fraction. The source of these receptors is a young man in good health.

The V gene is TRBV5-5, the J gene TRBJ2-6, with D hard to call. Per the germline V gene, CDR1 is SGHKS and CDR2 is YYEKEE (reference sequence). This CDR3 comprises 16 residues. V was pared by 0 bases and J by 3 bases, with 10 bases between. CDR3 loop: CASSLGHAGGANVLTF. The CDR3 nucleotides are TGTGCCAGCAGCTTGGGGCACGCTGGTGGGGCCAACGTCCTGACTTTC.

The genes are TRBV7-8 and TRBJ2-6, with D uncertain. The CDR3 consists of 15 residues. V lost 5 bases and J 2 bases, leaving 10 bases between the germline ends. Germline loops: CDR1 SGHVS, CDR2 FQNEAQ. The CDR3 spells CASSPDRPGANVLTF. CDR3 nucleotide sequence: TGTGCCAGCAGCCCTGATCGGCCTGGGGCCAACGTCCTGACTTTC.

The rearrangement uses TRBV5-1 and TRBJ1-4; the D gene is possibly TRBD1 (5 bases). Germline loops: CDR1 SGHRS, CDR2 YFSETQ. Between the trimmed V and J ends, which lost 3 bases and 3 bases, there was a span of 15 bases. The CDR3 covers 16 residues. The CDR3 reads CASSSLGSGPNEKLFF. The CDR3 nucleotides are TGCGCCAGCAGCTCCCTGGGGTCGGGACCTAATGAAAAACTGTTTTTT.

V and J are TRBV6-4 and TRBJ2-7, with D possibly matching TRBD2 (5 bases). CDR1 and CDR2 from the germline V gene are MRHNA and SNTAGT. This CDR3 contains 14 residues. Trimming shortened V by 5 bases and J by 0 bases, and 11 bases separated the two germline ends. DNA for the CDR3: TGTGCCAGCAGTAACCGAGGGAGCTCCTACGAGCAGTACTTC. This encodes CASSNRGSSYEQYF.

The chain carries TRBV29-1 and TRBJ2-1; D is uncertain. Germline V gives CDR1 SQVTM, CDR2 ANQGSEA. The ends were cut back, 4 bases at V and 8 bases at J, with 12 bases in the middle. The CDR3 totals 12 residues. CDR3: CSVVWKRYEQFF. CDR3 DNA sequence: TGCAGCGTTGTTTGGAAAAGGTATGAGCAGTTCTTC.

The CDR3 nucleotides read TGTGCCATCAGTGACCCCCAGGGACCCGCGGGGTACAATGAGCAGTTCTTC. Translation gives CAISDPQGPAGYNEQFF. The chain carries TRBV10-3 and TRBJ2-1; tentatively, D is TRBD2 (6 bases). Germline CDR1 ENHRY, CDR2 SYGVKD. V shed 3 bases and J shed 4 bases, with 19 bases lying between them. The CDR3 has 17 residues.

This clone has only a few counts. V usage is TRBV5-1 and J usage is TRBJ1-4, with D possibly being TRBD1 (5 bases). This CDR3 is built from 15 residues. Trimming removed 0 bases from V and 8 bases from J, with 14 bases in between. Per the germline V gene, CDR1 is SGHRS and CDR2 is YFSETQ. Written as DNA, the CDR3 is TGCGCCAGCAGCTTGGCCGGGACGGGTTTCGAAAAACTGTTTTTT. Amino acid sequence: CASSLAGTGFEKLFF.

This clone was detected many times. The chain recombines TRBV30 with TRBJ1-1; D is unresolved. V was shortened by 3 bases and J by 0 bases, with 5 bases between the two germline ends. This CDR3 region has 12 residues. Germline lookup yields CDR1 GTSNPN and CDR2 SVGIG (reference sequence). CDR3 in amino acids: CAWRRLNTEAFF. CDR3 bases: TGTGCCTGGAGAAGATTGAACACTGAAGCTTTCTTT.

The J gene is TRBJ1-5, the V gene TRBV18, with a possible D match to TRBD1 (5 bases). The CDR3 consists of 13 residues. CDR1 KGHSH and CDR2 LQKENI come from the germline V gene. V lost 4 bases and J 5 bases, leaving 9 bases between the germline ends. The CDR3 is CASSLKGDQPQHF. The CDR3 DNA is TGTGCCAGCTCACTCAAAGGGGATCAGCCCCAGCATTTT.

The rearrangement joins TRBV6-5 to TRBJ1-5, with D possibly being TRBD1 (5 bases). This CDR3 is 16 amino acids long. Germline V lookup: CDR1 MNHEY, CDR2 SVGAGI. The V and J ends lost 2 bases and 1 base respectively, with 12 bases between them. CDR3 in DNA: TGTGCCAGCAGTTACGGGACGCGCGCGAGCAATCAGCCCCAGCATTTT. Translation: CASSYGTRASNQPQHF.

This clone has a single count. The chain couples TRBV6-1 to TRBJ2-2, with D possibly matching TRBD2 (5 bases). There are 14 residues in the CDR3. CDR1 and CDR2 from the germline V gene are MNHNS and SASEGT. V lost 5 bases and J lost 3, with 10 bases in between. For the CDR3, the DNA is TGTGCCAGCAGTCCGAGGGTTTACACCGGGGAGCTGTTTTTT. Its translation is CASSPRVYTGELFF.

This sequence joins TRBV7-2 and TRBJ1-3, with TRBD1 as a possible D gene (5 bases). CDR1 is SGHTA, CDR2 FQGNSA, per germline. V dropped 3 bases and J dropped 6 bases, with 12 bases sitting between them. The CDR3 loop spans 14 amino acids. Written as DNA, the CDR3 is TGTGCCAGCAGCTTGACAGTCAGTCAAAACACCATATATTTT. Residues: CASSLTVSQNTIYF.

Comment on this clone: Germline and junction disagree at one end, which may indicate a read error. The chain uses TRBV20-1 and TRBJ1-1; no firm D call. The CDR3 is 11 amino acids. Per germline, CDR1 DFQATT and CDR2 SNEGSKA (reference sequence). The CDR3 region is CSASGMKSLVF. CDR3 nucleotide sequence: TGCAGTGCTAGTGGGATGAAGAGTTTGGTCTTT.

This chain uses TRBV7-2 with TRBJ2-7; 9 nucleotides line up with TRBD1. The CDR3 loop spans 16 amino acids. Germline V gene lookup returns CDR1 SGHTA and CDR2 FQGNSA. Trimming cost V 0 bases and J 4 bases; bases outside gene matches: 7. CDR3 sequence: CASSLARLGQGYEQYF. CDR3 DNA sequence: TGTGCCAGCAGCTTAGCGCGGTTGGGACAGGGATACGAGCAGTACTTC.

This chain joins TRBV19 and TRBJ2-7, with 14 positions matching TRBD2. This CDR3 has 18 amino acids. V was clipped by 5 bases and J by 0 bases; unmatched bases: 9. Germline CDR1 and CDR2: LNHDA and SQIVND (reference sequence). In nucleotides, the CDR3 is TGTGCCAGTAGTGGGACTAGCGGGAGCCGAGGAGTCTCCTACGAGCAGTACTTC. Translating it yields CASSGTSGSRGVSYEQYF.

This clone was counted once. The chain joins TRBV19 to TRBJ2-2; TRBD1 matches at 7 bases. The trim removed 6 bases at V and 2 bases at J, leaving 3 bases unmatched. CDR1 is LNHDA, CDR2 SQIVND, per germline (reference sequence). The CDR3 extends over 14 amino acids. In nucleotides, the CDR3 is TGTGCCAGTAGGGACAGGCCTAACACCGGGGAGCTGTTTTTT. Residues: CASRDRPNTGELFF.

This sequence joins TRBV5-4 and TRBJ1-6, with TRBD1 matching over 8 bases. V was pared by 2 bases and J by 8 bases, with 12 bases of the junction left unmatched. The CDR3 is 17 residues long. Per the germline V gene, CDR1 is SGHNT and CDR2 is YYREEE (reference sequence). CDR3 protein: CASSLKSAGGADSPLHF. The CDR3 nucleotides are TGTGCCAGCAGCTTAAAGTCGGCAGGGGGCGCTGATTCACCCCTCCACTTT. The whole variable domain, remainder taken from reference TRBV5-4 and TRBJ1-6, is ETGVTQSPTHLIKTRGQQVTLRCSSQSGHNTVSWYQQALGQGPQFIFQYYREEENGRGNFPPRFSGLQFPNYSSELNVNALELDDSALYLCASSLKSAGGADSPLHFGNGTRLTVT.

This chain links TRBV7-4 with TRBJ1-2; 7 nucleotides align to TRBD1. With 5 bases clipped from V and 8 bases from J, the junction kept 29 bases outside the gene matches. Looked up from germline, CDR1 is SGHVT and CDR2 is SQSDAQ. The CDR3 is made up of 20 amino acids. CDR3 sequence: CASSATLRKLAAGGFMGYTF. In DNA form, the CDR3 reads TGTGCCAGCAGCGCGACGCTTAGAAAGCTGGCAGCAGGGGGGTTTATGGGCTACACCTTC.

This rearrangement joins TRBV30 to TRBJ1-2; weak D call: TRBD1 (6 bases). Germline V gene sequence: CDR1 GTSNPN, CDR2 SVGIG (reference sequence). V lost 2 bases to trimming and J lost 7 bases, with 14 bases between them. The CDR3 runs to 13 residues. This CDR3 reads CAWSLMRGGGYTF. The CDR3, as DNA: TGTGCCTGGAGTCTAATGAGGGGGGGTGGCTACACCTTC.

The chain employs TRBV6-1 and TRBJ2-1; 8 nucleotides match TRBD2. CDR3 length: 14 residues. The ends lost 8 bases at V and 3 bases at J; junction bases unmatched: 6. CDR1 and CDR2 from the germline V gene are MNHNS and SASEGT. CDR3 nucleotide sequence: TGTGCCAGCGAAACCGGGACTAGCTACAATGAGCAGTTCTTC. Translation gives CASETGTSYNEQFF.

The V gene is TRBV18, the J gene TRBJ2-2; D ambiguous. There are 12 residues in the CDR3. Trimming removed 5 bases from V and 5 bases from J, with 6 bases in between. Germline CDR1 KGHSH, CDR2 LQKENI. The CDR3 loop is CASSSDTGELFF. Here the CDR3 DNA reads TGTGCCAGCTCATCAGATACCGGGGAGCTGTTTTTT.

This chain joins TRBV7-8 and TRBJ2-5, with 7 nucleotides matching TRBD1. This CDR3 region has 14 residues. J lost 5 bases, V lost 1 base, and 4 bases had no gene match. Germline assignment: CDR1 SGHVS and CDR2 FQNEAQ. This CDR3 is CASSLVGGYETQYF. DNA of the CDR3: TGTGCCAGCAGCTTAGTAGGGGGCTACGAGACCCAGTACTTC.

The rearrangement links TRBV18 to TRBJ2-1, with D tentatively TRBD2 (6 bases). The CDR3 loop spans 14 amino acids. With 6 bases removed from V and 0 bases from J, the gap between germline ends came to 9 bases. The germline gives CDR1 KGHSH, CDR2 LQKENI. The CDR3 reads CASSWGDSYNEQFF. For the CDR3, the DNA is TGTGCCAGCTCCTGGGGGGACTCCTACAATGAGCAGTTCTTC.